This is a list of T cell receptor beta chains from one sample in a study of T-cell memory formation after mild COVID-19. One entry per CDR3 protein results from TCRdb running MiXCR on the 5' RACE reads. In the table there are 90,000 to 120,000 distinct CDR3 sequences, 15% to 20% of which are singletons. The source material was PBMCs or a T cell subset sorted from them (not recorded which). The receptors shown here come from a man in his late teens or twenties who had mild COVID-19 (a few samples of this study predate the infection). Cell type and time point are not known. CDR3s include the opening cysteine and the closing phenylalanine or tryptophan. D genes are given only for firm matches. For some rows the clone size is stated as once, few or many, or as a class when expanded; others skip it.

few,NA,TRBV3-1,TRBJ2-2,TGTGCCAGCAGCCAAGGAGTGGGGTACACCGGGGAGCTGTTTTTT,CASSQGVGYTGELFF
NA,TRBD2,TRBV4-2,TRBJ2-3,TGTGCCAGCAGCCAAGGGAATGGCGCTAGCGGGGGGTTAGATACGCAGTATTTT,CASSQGNGASGGLDTQYF
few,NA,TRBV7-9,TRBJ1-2,TGTGCCAGCAGCTTAGCAGAACCAGGGTATGGCTACACCTTC,CASSLAEPGYGYTF
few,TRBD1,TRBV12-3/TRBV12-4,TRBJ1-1,TGTGCCAGCAGTTTGACAGGGATGGACACTGAAGCTTTCTTT,CASSLTGMDTEAFF
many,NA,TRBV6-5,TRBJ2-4,TGTGCCAGCAGTTACTCTGGGGTCGGGACCAAAAACATTCAGTACTTC,CASSYSGVGTKNIQYF
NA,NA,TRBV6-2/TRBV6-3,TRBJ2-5,TGTGCCAGCAGTTACGAACGGGCGAAGCCCGGAGAGACCCAGTACTTC,CASSYERAKPGETQYF
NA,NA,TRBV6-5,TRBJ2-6,TGTGCCAGCAGACCAAACACCTCTGGGGCCAACGTCCTGACTTTC,CASRPNTSGANVLTF
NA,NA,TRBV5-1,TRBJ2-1,TGCGCCAGCAGCCCAGACAATTGGAATGAGCAGTTCTTC,CASSPDNWNEQFF
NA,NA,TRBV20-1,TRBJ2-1,TGCAGTGCTAGTGCCCCTTACAATGAGCAGTTCTTC,CSASAPYNEQFF
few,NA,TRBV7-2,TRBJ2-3,TGTGCCAGCAGACTTGGACGAGGACCAGATACGCAGTATTTT,CASRLGRGPDTQYF
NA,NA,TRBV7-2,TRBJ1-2,TGTGCCAGCAGCTTAGTGGCTGGGGGGGAAGTACTCGGCTACACCTTC,CASSLVAGGEVLGYTF
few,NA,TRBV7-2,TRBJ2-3,TGTGCCAGCAGCTTAATGCCACAGCGCACAGATACGCAGTATTTT,CASSLMPQRTDTQYF
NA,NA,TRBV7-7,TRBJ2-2,TGTGCCAGCAGCCCATTTACAGGGAACGGGGAGCTGTTTTTT,CASSPFTGNGELFF
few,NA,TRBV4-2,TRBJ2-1,TGTGCCAGCAGCCAAGGCGACGGGGGCCATTACAATGAGCAGTTCTTC,CASSQGDGGHYNEQFF
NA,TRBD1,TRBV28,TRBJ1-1,TGTGCCAGCAGTTGGACAGGGATGAACACTGAAGCTTTCTTT,CASSWTGMNTEAFF
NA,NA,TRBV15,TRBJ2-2,TGTGCCACCAGCAGAGATGGAGGGGGCTACACCGGGGAGCTGTTTTTT,CATSRDGGGYTGELFF
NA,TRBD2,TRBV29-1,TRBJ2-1,TGCAGCGTTGAGCGTAGCGGGGGACGAGTTGAGCAGTTCTTC,CSVERSGGRVEQFF
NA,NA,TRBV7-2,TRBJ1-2,TGTGCCAGCAGCTTGGGGTTCCCTAACTATGGCTACACCTTC,CASSLGFPNYGYTF
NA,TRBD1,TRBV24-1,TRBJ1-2,TGTGCCACCAGTGCCCAGGGGGCAAGGGGCTACACCTTC,CATSAQGARGYTF
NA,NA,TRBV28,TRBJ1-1,TGTGCCAGCACTCCTTTAGGCACTGAAGCTTTCTTT,CASTPLGTEAFF
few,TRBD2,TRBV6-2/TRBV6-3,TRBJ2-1,TGTGCCAGCAGTTACGTTAGCGGGGGGGCAAGGAATGAGCAGTTCTTC,CASSYVSGGARNEQFF
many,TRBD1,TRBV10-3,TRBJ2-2,TGTGCCATCACGGGGACAGAAGACACCGGGGAGCTGTTTTTT,CAITGTEDTGELFF
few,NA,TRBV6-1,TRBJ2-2,TGTGCCAGCAGAGGCAGGGACTCAGCGTTGGAGGAGCTGTTTTTT,CASRGRDSALEELFF
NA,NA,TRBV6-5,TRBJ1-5,TGTGCCAGCAGTTGGGGACGGAATAGCAATCAGCCCCAGCATTTT,CASSWGRNSNQPQHF
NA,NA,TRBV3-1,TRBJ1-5,TGTGCCAGCAGCCGGGGAGGATCGGGCAATCAGCCCCAGCATTTT,CASSRGGSGNQPQHF
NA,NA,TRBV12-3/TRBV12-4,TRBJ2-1,TGTGCCAGCAGTTTTTGGGTTGAGCAGTTCTTC,CASSFWVEQFF
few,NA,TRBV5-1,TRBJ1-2,TGCGCCAGCAGCTTGATGCAGTCTAACTATGGCTACACCTTC,CASSLMQSNYGYTF
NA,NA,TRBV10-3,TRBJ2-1,TGTGCCATCAGTGAAGGGCAGGGGCGCACACCGTCCTACAATGAGCAGTTCTTC,CAISEGQGRTPSYNEQFF
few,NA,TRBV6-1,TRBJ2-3,TGTGCCAGCAGTGAACGAGGTAGGGAAGAAGATACGCAGTATTTT,CASSERGREEDTQYF
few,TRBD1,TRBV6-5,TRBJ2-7,TGTGCCAGCAGTTACGGACAGGGAGGTTTAGGTTACGAGCAGTACTTC,CASSYGQGGLGYEQYF
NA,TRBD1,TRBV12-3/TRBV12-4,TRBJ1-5,TGTGCCAGCGGACAGGGGCCGAATCAGCCCCAGCATTTT,CASGQGPNQPQHF
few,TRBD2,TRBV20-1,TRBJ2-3,TGCAGTGCTGGGACTACAACCGGCACAGATACGCAGTATTTT,CSAGTTTGTDTQYF
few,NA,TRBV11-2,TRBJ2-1,TGTGCCAGCAGCTTAGATGTGCAGGGGAATGAGCAGTTCTTC,CASSLDVQGNEQFF
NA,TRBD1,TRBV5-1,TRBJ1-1,TGCGCCAGCAGCACACAGGGGGGGAACACTGAAGCTTTCTTT,CASSTQGGNTEAFF
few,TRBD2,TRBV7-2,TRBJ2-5,TGTGCCAGCAGCTTAGCGGGGACTAGCAGGAAGACCCAGTACTTC,CASSLAGTSRKTQYF
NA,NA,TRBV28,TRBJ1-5,TGTGCCAGCAGTTTGGGGGGGCTGAGCAATCAGCCCCAGCATTTT,CASSLGGLSNQPQHF
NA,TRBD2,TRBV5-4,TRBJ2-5,TGTGCCAGCAGCCCCTCCAGCGGGGAGGGGACCCAGTACTTC,CASSPSSGEGTQYF
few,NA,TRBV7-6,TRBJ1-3,TGTGCCAGCAGCTTACGATCGGGAAACTCTGGAAACACCATATATTTT,CASSLRSGNSGNTIYF
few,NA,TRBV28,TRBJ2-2,TGTGCCAGCAGTTTTCTAGCGGAGCTGTTTTTT,CASSFLAELFF
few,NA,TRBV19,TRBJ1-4,TGTGCCAGTAGGGGGGATGGAGAAAAACTGTTTTTT,CASRGDGEKLFF
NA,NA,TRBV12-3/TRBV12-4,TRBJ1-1,TGTGCCAGCAGCAGTAGTAGCGCTGAAGCTTTCTTT,CASSSSSAEAFF
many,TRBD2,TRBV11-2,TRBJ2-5,TGTGCCAGCAGCATGGCGGGGGGGTACCAAGAGACCCAGTACTTC,CASSMAGGYQETQYF
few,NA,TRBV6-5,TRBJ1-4,TGTGCCAGCAGTTACGGTCTCAGCGCGGGTGAAAAACTGTTTTTT,CASSYGLSAGEKLFF
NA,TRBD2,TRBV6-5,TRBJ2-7,TGTGCCAGCAGGCCTAGCGGGGGGTCCTACGAGCAGTACTTC,CASRPSGGSYEQYF
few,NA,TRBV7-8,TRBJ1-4,TGTGCCAGCAGCCCGGGCTGGACGGTGGCAACTAATGAAAAACTGTTTTTT,CASSPGWTVATNEKLFF
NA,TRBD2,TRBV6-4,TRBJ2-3,TGTGCCAGCAGTGAAGCGGGGGGGGCAGATACGCAGTATTTT,CASSEAGGADTQYF
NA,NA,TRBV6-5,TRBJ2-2,TGTGCCAGCAGGCAAAGGGACCGCGACACCGGGGAGCTGTTTTTT,CASRQRDRDTGELFF
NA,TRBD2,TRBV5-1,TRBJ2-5,TGCGCCAGCACCAGCGGGGGCCAAGAGACCCAGTACTTC,CASTSGGQETQYF
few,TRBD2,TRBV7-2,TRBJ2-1,TGTGCCAGCGGTAGCGGGGGGAGCGCAATCTTC,CASGSGGSAIF
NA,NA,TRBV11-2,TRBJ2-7,TGTGCCAGCAGCTTGATGGCGGGTTTTATGTACGAGCAGTACTTC,CASSLMAGFMYEQYF
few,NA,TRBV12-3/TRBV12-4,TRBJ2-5,TGTGCCAGCAGTTCTACAGGAGCTCAAGAGACCCAGTACTTC,CASSSTGAQETQYF
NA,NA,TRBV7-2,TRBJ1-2,TGTGCCAGCAGATTTAACCTAGAACAGGGTGGCTACACCTTC,CASRFNLEQGGYTF
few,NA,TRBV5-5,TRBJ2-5,TGTGCCAGCAGCTTGGGACTAGTCATGGAGACCCAGTACTTC,CASSLGLVMETQYF
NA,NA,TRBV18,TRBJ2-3,TGTGCCAGCTTCTTCACAGATACGCAGTATTTT,CASFFTDTQYF
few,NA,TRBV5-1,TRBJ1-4,TGCGCCAGCAGACCTCTTAACCAGAATGAAAAACTGTTTTTT,CASRPLNQNEKLFF
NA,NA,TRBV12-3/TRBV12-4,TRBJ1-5,TGTGCCAGCAGTTTAGGGATAGGGAATCAGCCCCAGCATTTT,CASSLGIGNQPQHF
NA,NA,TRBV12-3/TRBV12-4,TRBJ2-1,TGTGCCAGCAGTGCCGAAGGGGTAGAGAAGGGGTTCTTC,CASSAEGVEKGFF
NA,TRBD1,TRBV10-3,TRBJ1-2,TGTGCCATCAGCGGCGGGACAGGGGGCTATGGCTACACCTTC,CAISGGTGGYGYTF
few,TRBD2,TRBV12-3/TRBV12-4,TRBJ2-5,TGTGCCAGCAGTCCGAGGACTAGCGGGGGGGCAGGCGAAGAGACCCAGTACTTC,CASSPRTSGGAGEETQYF